Below, 3 T cell receptor beta chains from the same sample are listed, as sequenced in a study of identical twins. TCRdb passed the 5' RACE reads through MiXCR, listing each CDR3 protein once. The repertoire has approximately 500,000 distinct CDR3 sequences, about 24% of them found once; the top ten carry around 3%. These sequences were also reported in another study, on T cells expressing NK-cell markers.

The specimen sequenced was CD4+ T cells sorted from blood. Source of these receptors: a woman aged 18-35 years in good health.

This clonotype showed up just a few times. The J gene is TRBJ2-1, the V gene TRBV20-1; 7 bases are shared with TRBD1. The CDR3 sequence is 14 residues long. Trimming removed 4 bases from V and 2 bases from J; junction bases left unmatched: 5. Germline assignment: CDR1 DFQATT and CDR2 SNEGSKA (reference sequence). DNA for the CDR3: TGCAGTGCTAAAGGGGGCGGAGCCTACAATGAGCAGTTCTTC. It specifies CSAKGGGAYNEQFF.

This clonotype was detected only a few times. The chain links TRBV12-3 or TRBV12-4 to TRBJ2-3, with D perhaps matching TRBD1 or TRBD2 (6 bases each). Trimming left V 2 bases short and J 5 bases short, with 14 bases between. CDR3 size: 15 residues. CDR3 sequence: CASSLRGGPGDTQYF. CDR3 nucleotide sequence: TGTGCCAGCAGTTTACGTGGGGGGCCGGGAGATACGCAGTATTTT.

This clonotype was seen many times. The genes are TRBV29-1 and TRBJ1-1, with D possibly being TRBD1 (6 bases). Germline V gene sequence: CDR1 SQVTM, CDR2 ANQGSEA. The CDR3 runs to 14 residues. V lost 1 base and J lost 3, with 12 bases in between. The CDR3 protein is CSVEGGAGYTEAFF. The DNA for the CDR3 is TGCAGCGTTGAAGGGGGGGCTGGGTACACTGAAGCTTTCTTT.